This note documents a single TCR beta chain sequence. The source of the sample is a study of blood T cell repertoires in COVID-19. Study summary: The study drew acute and convalescent COVID-19 samples from the United States, Italy and Spain.

The V segment lost 6 bases and the J segment 8 bases; nucleotides outside the gene matches: 8. The germline V gene has CDR1 MDHEN and CDR2 SYDVKM. The CDR3 is 14 amino acids. Libraries were prepared by immunoSEQ multiplex PCR; TCRdb keeps only in-frame clonotypes and omits some of them. Here the sample spans approximately 93,000 clones, approximately 77% being singletons. The TCR originated in a woman older than 75 with acute or convalescent COVID-19. Sequencing was done on a sample of peripheral blood. The chain carries TRBV28 and TRBJ1-4; 8 bases agree with TRBD1. The DNA of the CDR3 is TGTGCCAGCAGCAAAGGACAGGGCAGGGAAAAACTGTTTTTT. Encoded protein: CASSKGQGREKLFF.